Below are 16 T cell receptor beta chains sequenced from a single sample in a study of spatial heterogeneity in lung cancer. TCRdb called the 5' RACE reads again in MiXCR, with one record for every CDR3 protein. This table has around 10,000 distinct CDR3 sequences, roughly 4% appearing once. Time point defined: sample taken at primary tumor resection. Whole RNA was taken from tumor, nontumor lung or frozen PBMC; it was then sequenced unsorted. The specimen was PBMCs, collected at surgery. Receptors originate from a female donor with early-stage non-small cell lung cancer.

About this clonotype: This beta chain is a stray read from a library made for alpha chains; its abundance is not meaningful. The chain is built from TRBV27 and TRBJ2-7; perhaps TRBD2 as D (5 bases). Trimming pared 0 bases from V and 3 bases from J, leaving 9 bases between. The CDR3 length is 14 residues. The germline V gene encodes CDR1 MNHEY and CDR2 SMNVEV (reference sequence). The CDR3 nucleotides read TGTGCCAGCAGTTTATCTCGCGGGCACTACGAGCAGTACTTC. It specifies CASSLSRGHYEQYF.

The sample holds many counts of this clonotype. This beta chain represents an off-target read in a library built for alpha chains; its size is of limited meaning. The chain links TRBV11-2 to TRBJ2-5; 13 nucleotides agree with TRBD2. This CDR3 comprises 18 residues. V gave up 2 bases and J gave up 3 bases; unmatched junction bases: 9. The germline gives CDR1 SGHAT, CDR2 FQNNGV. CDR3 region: CASSLRLAGGYVEETQYF. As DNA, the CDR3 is TGTGCCAGCAGCTTAAGACTAGCGGGAGGCTATGTGGAAGAGACCCAGTACTTC.

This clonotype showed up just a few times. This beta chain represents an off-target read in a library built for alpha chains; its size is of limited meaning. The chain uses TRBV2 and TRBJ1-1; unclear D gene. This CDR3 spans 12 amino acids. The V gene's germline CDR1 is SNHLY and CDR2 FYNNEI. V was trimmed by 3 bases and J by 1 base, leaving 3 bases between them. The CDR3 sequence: CASSDPNTEAFF. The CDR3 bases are TGTGCCAGCAGTGACCCGAACACTGAAGCTTTCTTT.

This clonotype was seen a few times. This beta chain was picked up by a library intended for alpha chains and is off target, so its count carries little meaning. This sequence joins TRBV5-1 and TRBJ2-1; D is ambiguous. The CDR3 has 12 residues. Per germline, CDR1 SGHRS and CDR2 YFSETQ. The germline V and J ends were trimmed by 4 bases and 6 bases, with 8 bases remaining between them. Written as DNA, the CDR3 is TGCGCCAGCAGCCTTAGTGCCAATGAGCAGTTCTTC. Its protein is CASSLSANEQFF.

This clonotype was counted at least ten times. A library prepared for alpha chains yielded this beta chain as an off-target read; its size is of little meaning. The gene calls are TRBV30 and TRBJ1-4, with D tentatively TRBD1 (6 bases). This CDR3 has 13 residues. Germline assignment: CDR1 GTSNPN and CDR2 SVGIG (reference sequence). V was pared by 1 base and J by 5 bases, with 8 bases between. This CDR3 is CAWSEGGNEKLFF. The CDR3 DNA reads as TGTGCCTGGAGTGAGGGGGGAAATGAAAAACTGTTTTTT.

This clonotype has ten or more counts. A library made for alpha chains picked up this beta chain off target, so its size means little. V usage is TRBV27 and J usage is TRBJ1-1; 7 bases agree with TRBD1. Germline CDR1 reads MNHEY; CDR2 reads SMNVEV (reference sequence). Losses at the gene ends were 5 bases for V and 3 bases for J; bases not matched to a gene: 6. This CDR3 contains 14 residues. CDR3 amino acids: CASSTGQEDTEAFF. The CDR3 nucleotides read TGTGCCAGCAGTACAGGACAGGAAGACACTGAAGCTTTCTTT.

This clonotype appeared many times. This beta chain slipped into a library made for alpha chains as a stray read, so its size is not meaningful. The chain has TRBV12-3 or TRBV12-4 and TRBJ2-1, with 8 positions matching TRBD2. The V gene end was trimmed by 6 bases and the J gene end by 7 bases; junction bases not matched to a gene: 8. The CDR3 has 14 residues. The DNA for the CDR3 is TGTGCCAGCAGGTCCGGGACTAGTCAGAATGAGCAGTTCTTC. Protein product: CASRSGTSQNEQFF.

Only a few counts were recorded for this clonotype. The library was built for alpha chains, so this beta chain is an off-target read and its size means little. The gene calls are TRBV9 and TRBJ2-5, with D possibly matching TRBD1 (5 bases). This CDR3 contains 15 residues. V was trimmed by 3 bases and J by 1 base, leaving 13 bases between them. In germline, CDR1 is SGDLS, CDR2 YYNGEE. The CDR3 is CASSADSTGQETQYF. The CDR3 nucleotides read TGTGCCAGCAGCGCTGACAGTACGGGCCAAGAGACCCAGTACTTC.

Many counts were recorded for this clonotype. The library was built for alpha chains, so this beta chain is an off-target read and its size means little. Here the CDR3 reads CASSLSGAFKPQHF. CDR3 DNA sequence: TGTGCCAGCAGTTTGTCGGGGGCTTTTAAGCCCCAGCATTTT. The chain employs TRBV12-3 or TRBV12-4 and TRBJ1-5, with D perhaps matching TRBD1 (6 bases). The CDR3 loop spans 14 amino acids. The ends were cut back, 3 bases at V and 8 bases at J, with 14 bases in the middle.

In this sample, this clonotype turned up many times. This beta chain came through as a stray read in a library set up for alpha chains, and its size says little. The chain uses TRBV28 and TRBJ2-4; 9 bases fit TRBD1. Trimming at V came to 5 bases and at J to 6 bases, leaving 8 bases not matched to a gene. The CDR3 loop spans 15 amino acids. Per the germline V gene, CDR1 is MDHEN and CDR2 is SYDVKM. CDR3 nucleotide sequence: TGTGCCAGCAGTCATTACAGGGGGCGGGTAAACATTCAGTACTTC. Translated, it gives CASSHYRGRVNIQYF.

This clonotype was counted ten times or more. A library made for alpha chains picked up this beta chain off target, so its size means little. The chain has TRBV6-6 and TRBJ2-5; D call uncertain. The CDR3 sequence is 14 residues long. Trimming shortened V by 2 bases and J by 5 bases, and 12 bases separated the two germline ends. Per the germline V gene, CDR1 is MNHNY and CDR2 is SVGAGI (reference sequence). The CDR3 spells CASSYDTGRETQYF. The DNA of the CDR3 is TGTGCCAGCAGTTACGATACGGGCAGGGAGACCCAGTACTTC.

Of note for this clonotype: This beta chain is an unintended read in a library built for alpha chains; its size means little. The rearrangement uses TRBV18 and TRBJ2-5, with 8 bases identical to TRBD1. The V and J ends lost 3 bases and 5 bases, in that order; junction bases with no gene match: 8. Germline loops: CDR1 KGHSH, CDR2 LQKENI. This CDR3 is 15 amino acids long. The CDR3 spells CASSPRTGLGETQYF. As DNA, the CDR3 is TGTGCCAGCTCACCTCGGACAGGGCTGGGGGAGACCCAGTACTTC.

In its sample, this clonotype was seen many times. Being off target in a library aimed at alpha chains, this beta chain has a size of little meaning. CDR3 nucleotides: TGCAGTGCCCCAGGGACTGCCTCCTACAATGAGCAGTTCTTC. Translated, it gives CSAPGTASYNEQFF. The V call is TRBV20-1, the J call TRBJ2-1; D perhaps matches TRBD2 (6 bases). V was pared by 6 bases and J by 0 bases, with 12 bases between. The CDR3 runs 14 residues. CDR1 is DFQATT, CDR2 SNEGSKA, per germline (reference sequence).

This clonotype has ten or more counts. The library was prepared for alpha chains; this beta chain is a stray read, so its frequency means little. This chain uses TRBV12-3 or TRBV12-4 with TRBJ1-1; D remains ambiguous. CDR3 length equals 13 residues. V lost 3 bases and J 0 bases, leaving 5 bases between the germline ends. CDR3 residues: CASSLGMNTEAFF. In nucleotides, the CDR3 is TGTGCCAGCAGTTTGGGTATGAACACTGAAGCTTTCTTT.

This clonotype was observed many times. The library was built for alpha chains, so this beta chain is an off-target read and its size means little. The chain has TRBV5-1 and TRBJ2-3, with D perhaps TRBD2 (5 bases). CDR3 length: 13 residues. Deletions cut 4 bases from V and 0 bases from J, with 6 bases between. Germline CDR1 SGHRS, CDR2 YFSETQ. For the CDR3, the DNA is TGCGCCAGCAGCCGGACTAGCACAGATACGCAGTATTTT. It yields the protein CASSRTSTDTQYF. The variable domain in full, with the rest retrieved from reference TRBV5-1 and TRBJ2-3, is KAGVTQTPRYLIKTRGQQVTLSCSPISGHRSVSWYQQTPGQGLQFLFEYFSETQRNKGNFPGRFSGRQFSNSRSEMNVSTLELGDSALYLCASSRTSTDTQYFGPGTRLTVL.

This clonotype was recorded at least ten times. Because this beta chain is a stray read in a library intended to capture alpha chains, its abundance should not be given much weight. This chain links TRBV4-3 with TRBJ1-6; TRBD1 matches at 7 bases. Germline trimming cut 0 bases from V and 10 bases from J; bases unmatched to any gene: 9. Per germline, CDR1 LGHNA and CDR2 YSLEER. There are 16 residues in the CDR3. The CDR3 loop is CASSQDSTGVGSPLHF. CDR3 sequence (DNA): TGCGCCAGCAGCCAAGATAGCACAGGGGTAGGGTCACCCCTCCACTTT.